This TCR beta chain was recovered during a study of vaccination effects on CD4 cells after COVID-19. In the study overall: Samples that were drawn after vaccination came a median of 72 days after the second dose.

The CDR3 totals 13 residues. CDR1 is MNHEY and CDR2 is SVGAGI in the germline V gene. V was trimmed by 2 bases and J by 6 bases, leaving 9 bases between them. TCRdb keeps only in-frame clones here, not all; method: immunoSEQ multiplex PCR. The profile covers over 60,000 clones, with 70% to 75% appearing a single time and around 1.5% taken by the ten largest. Note on this clone: The antigen remains unidentified.

Under the ViraFEST assay, PBMC were stimulated with viral peptide pools so that antigen-specific CD4+ T cells expanded. Sequencing was performed afterwards. With more than 9 days of culture completed, CD4+ T cells were isolated. Subjects were given two BNT162b2 or mRNA-1273 vaccine doses. Cultures received IL-2 medium that replaced half the medium on days 3 and 7. The receptor was derived from a human donor who received a COVID-19 vaccine. The chain uses TRBV6-5 and TRBJ2-3; D is undetermined. Sequencing was performed on CD4+ T cells from PBMCs cultured with HCoV-229E spike peptides, taken after COVID-19 vaccination. This CDR3 reads CASSYGRADTQYF. DNA of the CDR3: TGTGCCAGCAGTTACGGGCGAGCGGATACGCAGTATTTT.